These T cell receptor beta chains were read from a single sample in a study of T cells in tumors after PD-1 blockade. The repertoire was sequenced with immunoSEQ multiplex PCR; TCRdb's copy has only in-frame clones and lacks some. The sample holds 4,000 to 5,500 clones; 50% to 70% are singletons and the top ten take around 15%. The material sequenced was tumor tissue, taken after anti-PD-1 treatment. The receptors originated from a human donor with basal cell carcinoma. CDR3s include the opening cysteine and the closing phenylalanine or tryptophan. The D gene is left open where the match is weak. Size values are once, few and many counts, or a class for expanded clones, and some rows have none.

V gene: TRBV2; J gene: TRBJ1-4; D gene: NA; clone size: NA; CDR3 protein: CASSEMSNEKLFF; CDR3 DNA: TGTGCCAGCAGTGAAATGAGTAATGAAAAACTGTTTTTT
V gene: TRBV6-1; J gene: TRBJ2-7; D gene: NA; clone size: NA; CDR3 protein: CASSLARAEEQYF; CDR3 DNA: TGTGCCAGCAGTTTGGCCAGGGCGGAAGAGCAGTACTTC
V gene: TRBV10-3; J gene: TRBJ2-1; D gene: TRBD2; clone size: few; CDR3 protein: CAIREGGGYNEQFF; CDR3 DNA: TGTGCCATCAGAGAGGGCGGGGGTTACAATGAGCAGTTCTTC
V gene: TRBV7-2; J gene: TRBJ2-1; D gene: TRBD2; clone size: NA; CDR3 protein: CASSLFLAGNSYNEQFF; CDR3 DNA: TGTGCCAGCAGCTTATTCCTAGCGGGTAACTCCTACAATGAGCAGTTCTTC
V gene: TRBV13; J gene: TRBJ2-7; D gene: TRBD1; clone size: NA; CDR3 protein: CASSLGQGVYEQYF; CDR3 DNA: TGTGCCAGCAGCCTTGGTCAGGGGGTTTACGAGCAGTACTTC
V gene: TRBV2; J gene: TRBJ1-5; D gene: NA; clone size: NA; CDR3 protein: CASSARVPKNQPQHF; CDR3 DNA: TGTGCCAGCAGTGCCCGCGTCCCAAAAAATCAGCCCCAGCATTTT
V gene: TRBV28; J gene: TRBJ1-2; D gene: NA; clone size: NA; CDR3 protein: CASTLQENYGYTF; CDR3 DNA: TGTGCCAGCACCTTACAGGAGAACTATGGCTACACCTTC
V gene: TRBV18; J gene: TRBJ2-7; D gene: NA; clone size: NA; CDR3 protein: CASSPGLDEQYF; CDR3 DNA: TGTGCCAGCTCACCAGGCTTAGACGAGCAGTACTTC
V gene: TRBV27; J gene: TRBJ2-1; D gene: TRBD2; clone size: NA; CDR3 protein: CAIRSGSGSYNEQFF; CDR3 DNA: TGTGCCATCAGGAGCGGGAGTGGATCCTACAATGAGCAGTTCTTC
V gene: TRBV7-9; J gene: TRBJ2-5; D gene: TRBD1; clone size: large; CDR3 protein: CASSFMQTGAETQYF; CDR3 DNA: TGTGCCAGCAGCTTTATGCAGACAGGGGCAGAGACCCAGTACTTC
V gene: TRBV9; J gene: TRBJ2-3; D gene: NA; clone size: NA; CDR3 protein: CASSGTAHTDTQYF; CDR3 DNA: TGTGCCAGCAGCGGGACTGCACACACAGATACGCAGTATTTT
V gene: TRBV19; J gene: TRBJ2-7; D gene: NA; clone size: NA; CDR3 protein: CASSIPGFDSCSEQYF; CDR3 DNA: TGTGCCAGTAGTATCCCCGGGTTCGACTCATGTAGCGAGCAGTACTTC
V gene: TRBV29-1; J gene: TRBJ1-2; D gene: NA; clone size: NA; CDR3 protein: CSVRETDYGYTF; CDR3 DNA: TGCAGCGTCAGGGAAACGGACTATGGCTACACCTTC
V gene: TRBV11-1; J gene: TRBJ2-7; D gene: NA; clone size: NA; CDR3 protein: CASRSDGMYEQYF; CDR3 DNA: TGTGCCAGCAGGTCCGACGGGATGTACGAGCAGTACTTC
V gene: TRBV29-1; J gene: TRBJ2-1; D gene: NA; clone size: NA; CDR3 protein: CSVRGGAMNNEQFF; CDR3 DNA: TGCAGCGTTCGTGGGGGAGCGATGAACAATGAGCAGTTCTTC
V gene: TRBV5-8; J gene: TRBJ2-1; D gene: TRBD2; clone size: NA; CDR3 protein: CASSLLGLAGGKEQFF; CDR3 DNA: TGTGCCAGCAGCTTGTTAGGGCTAGCGGGAGGAAAGGAGCAGTTCTTC
V gene: TRBV5-1; J gene: TRBJ1-1; D gene: NA; clone size: NA; CDR3 protein: CASSQGQSDTEAFF; CDR3 DNA: TGCGCCAGCAGCCAAGGACAGTCGGACACTGAAGCTTTCTTT
V gene: TRBV6-5; J gene: TRBJ1-2; D gene: NA; clone size: NA; CDR3 protein: CASMFNVDYGYTF; CDR3 DNA: TGTGCCAGCATGTTCAATGTCGACTATGGCTACACCTTC
V gene: TRBV6-6; J gene: TRBJ2-5; D gene: TRBD2; clone size: NA; CDR3 protein: CASRPSGKRGAETQYF; CDR3 DNA: TGTGCCAGCAGGCCCAGTGGGAAGCGGGGGGCGGAGACCCAGTACTTC
V gene: TRBV2; J gene: TRBJ1-4; D gene: NA; clone size: few; CDR3 protein: CASNQDKRANEKLFF; CDR3 DNA: TGTGCCAGCAACCAGGACAAACGGGCTAATGAAAAACTGTTTTTT
V gene: TRBV10-2; J gene: TRBJ2-4; D gene: TRBD1; clone size: NA; CDR3 protein: CASRQGAQDKNIQYF; CDR3 DNA: TGCGCCAGCAGGCAGGGGGCGCAGGACAAAAACATTCAGTACTTC
V gene: TRBV6-5; J gene: TRBJ2-3; D gene: TRBD1; clone size: NA; CDR3 protein: CASTQGEKRTDTQYF; CDR3 DNA: TGTGCCAGCACCCAGGGGGAGAAACGCACAGATACGCAGTATTTT
V gene: TRBV7-9; J gene: TRBJ1-5; D gene: NA; clone size: NA; CDR3 protein: CASSLGNQPQHF; CDR3 DNA: TGTGCCAGCAGCTTGGGCAATCAGCCCCAGCATTTT
V gene: TRBV6-6; J gene: TRBJ2-3; D gene: TRBD1; clone size: NA; CDR3 protein: CASRRQGTGVWTGSTDTQYF; CDR3 DNA: TGTGCCAGCAGGCGACAAGGGACAGGGGTTTGGACCGGTTCCACAGATACGCAGTATTTT
V gene: TRBV7-2; J gene: TRBJ2-3; D gene: NA; clone size: NA; CDR3 protein: CASSLDGPLDTQYF; CDR3 DNA: TGTGCCAGCAGCTTAGATGGTCCCCTGGATACGCAGTATTTT
V gene: TRBV7-2; J gene: TRBJ1-3; D gene: NA; clone size: NA; CDR3 protein: CASSPGGVGSGNTIYF; CDR3 DNA: TGTGCCAGCAGCCCGGGGGGAGTCGGCTCTGGAAACACCATATATTTT
V gene: TRBV27; J gene: TRBJ1-1; D gene: NA; clone size: NA; CDR3 protein: CATKDEMNTEAFF; CDR3 DNA: TGTGCCACTAAGGACGAGATGAACACTGAAGCTTTCTTT
V gene: TRBV4-2; J gene: TRBJ2-7; D gene: NA; clone size: medium-sized; CDR3 protein: CASSPGSSYEQYF; CDR3 DNA: TGTGCCAGCAGCCCCGGGAGTTCCTACGAGCAGTACTTC
V gene: TRBV10-3; J gene: TRBJ2-3; D gene: TRBD2; clone size: NA; CDR3 protein: CAIAKQASGNPDTQYF; CDR3 DNA: TGTGCCATAGCCAAGCAGGCTAGCGGGAACCCAGATACGCAGTATTTT
V gene: TRBV29-1; J gene: TRBJ2-7; D gene: NA; clone size: NA; CDR3 protein: CSVVSGASNEQYF; CDR3 DNA: TGCAGCGTTGTTTCCGGGGCCAGTAACGAGCAGTACTTC
V gene: TRBV28; J gene: TRBJ2-1; D gene: TRBD2; clone size: NA; CDR3 protein: CASSSTSGYYNEQFF; CDR3 DNA: TGTGCCAGCAGTTCAACTAGCGGCTACTACAATGAGCAGTTCTTC
V gene: TRBV6-4; J gene: TRBJ2-1; D gene: NA; clone size: NA; CDR3 protein: CASSEKNDEQFF; CDR3 DNA: TGTGCCAGCAGTGAGAAAAATGATGAGCAGTTCTTC
V gene: TRBV28; J gene: TRBJ2-3; D gene: NA; clone size: NA; CDR3 protein: CASSSSGTLSDTQYF; CDR3 DNA: TGTGCCAGCAGTTCCAGCGGGACACTTTCGGATACGCAGTATTTT
V gene: TRBV6-5; J gene: TRBJ2-7; D gene: TRBD1; clone size: NA; CDR3 protein: CASLQGAEYEQYF; CDR3 DNA: TGTGCCAGCCTACAGGGGGCGGAGTACGAGCAGTACTTC
V gene: TRBV24-1; J gene: TRBJ2-7; D gene: TRBD1; clone size: medium-sized; CDR3 protein: CATSDPRQGNYEQYF; CDR3 DNA: TGTGCCACCAGTGATCCCCGACAGGGAAACTACGAGCAGTACTTC
V gene: TRBV12-3/TRBV12-4; J gene: TRBJ2-7; D gene: TRBD1; clone size: NA; CDR3 protein: CASSRNRGYEQYF; CDR3 DNA: TGTGCCAGCAGTAGAAACAGGGGCTACGAGCAGTACTTC